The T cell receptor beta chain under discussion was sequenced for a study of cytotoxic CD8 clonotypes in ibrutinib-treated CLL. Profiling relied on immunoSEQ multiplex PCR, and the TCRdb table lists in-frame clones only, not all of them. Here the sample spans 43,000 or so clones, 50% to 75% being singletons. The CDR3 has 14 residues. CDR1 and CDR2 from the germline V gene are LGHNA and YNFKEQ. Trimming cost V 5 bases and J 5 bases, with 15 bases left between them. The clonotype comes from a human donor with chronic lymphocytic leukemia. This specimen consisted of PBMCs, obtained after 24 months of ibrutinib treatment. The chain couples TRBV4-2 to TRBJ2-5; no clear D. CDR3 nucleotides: TGTGCCAGCAGCTCCACCATCCGCCGGGAGACCCAGTACTTC. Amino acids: CASSSTIRRETQYF.